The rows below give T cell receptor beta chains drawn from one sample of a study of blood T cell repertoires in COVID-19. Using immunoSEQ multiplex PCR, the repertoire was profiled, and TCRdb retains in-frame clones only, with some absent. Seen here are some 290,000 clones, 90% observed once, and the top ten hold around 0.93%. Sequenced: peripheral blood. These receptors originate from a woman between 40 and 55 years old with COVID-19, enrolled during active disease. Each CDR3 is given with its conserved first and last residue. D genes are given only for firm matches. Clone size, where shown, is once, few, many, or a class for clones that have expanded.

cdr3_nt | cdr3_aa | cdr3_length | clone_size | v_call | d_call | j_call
TGTGCCACCAGCAGGACTAGAACGATTCCTTATACGCAGTATTTT | CATSRTRTIPYTQYF | 15 | NA | TRBV15 | NA | TRBJ2-3
TGTGCCAGCAAGATGGACAGGCAGATTAGGTACGAGCAGTACTTC | CASKMDRQIRYEQYF | 15 | NA | TRBV6-5 | TRBD1 | TRBJ2-7
TGCGCCAGCAGCCTTACAGGCCTACAAGAGACCCAGTACTTC | CASSLTGLQETQYF | 14 | NA | TRBV4-3 | NA | TRBJ2-5
TGTGCCAGCACGGACCCCGCCAGGGCCAACTATGGCTACACCTTC | CASTDPARANYGYTF | 15 | NA | TRBV6-5 | NA | TRBJ1-2
TGTGCCAGTAGTATGACAGGGGGCTTAGGTACGCAGTATTTT | CASSMTGGLGTQYF | 14 | NA | TRBV19 | TRBD1 | TRBJ2-3
TGTGCCAGCAGTCCCCGAATGCGGGGGCAGACTGAAGCTTTCTTT | CASSPRMRGQTEAFF | 15 | NA | TRBV28 | NA | TRBJ1-1
TGTGCCAGCAGCTTGAGGAGACAGGGGAACACTGAAGCTTTCTTT | CASSLRRQGNTEAFF | 15 | NA | TRBV5-4 | TRBD1 | TRBJ1-1
TGTGCCAGTAGTACTCCGGGGAGGAACACCATATATTTT | CASSTPGRNTIYF | 13 | NA | TRBV19 | NA | TRBJ1-3
TGTGCCAGCACAATCACTGAGAACTATGGCTACACCTTC | CASTITENYGYTF | 13 | NA | TRBV28 | NA | TRBJ1-2
TGTGCCAGCAGCTCGGCGGGAGTCGGCACCGGGGAGCTGTTTTTT | CASSSAGVGTGELFF | 15 | NA | TRBV7-8 | TRBD2 | TRBJ2-2
TGTGCCAGCAGTCTCAGGGCCGCAGCCTTGAACACTGAAGCTTTCTTT | CASSLRAAALNTEAFF | 16 | once | TRBV27 | NA | TRBJ1-1
TGCGCCAGCAGCTTGGTCGGGACTAGCGGCACAGATACGCAGTATTTT | CASSLVGTSGTDTQYF | 16 | NA | TRBV5-1 | TRBD2 | TRBJ2-3
TGTGCCAGCAGCTTCTCCCCGAACACTGAAGCTTTCTTT | CASSFSPNTEAFF | 13 | NA | TRBV7-3 | NA | TRBJ1-1